Each of the 15 T cell receptor beta chains below was sequenced from the same sample in a study of Tregs in tolerant kidney transplant recipients (dated by TCRdb to between 2017 and 2020). The library was generated by the immunoSEQ multiplex PCR assay. This immuneACCESS table, as held by TCRdb, lists in-frame sequences with V and J called but not all clones. Of the missing ones, under half trace to an unresolved V gene in checked studies; the others have no known cause. This specimen's table enumerates about 23,000 clones. Of the sample, 3.5% to 4.5% is held by the ten largest clones. The time point label of this sample denotes: 6 months after combined kidney and bone marrow transplant. The transplants used related donors along with nonmyeloablative bone marrow transplantation, and in the human trials mixed chimerism was transient. Material: CD4+ T cells from blood (PBMCs), obtained 6 months after the transplant. These receptors were obtained from a human patient who received a combined kidney and bone marrow transplant. In transplant recipients, some T cells may be of donor rather than host origin.

About this clone itself: The CDR3 end lies 3 residues beyond the end of the read and is filled in from the germline J gene. The chain combines TRBV19 with TRBJ2-1; tentative D call: TRBD1 (6 bases). The CDR3 spans 15 residues. V lost 0 bases, J lost 5 bases, and 11 bases lay in between. In germline, CDR1 is LNHDA, CDR2 SQIVND (reference sequence). CDR3 sequence: CASSIDRDTHNEQFF. The CDR3 DNA, read in part, is TGTGCCAGTAGTATAGATCGGGACACACACAATGAG. Combining the CDR3 with reference TRBV19 and TRBJ2-1 gives the whole variable domain DGGITQSPKYLFRKEGQNVTLSCEQNLNHDAMYWYRQDPGQGLRLIYYSQIVNDFQKGDIAEGYSVSREKKESFPLTVTSAQKNPTAFYLCASSIDRDTHNEQFFGPGTRLTVL.

With regard to this clone: The sequenced fragment ends 3 residues before the CDR3 boundary, so the rest is inferred from the germline J gene. The chain has TRBV10-3 and TRBJ2-1, with TRBD2 identical over 9 bases. This CDR3 region has 14 residues. Germline assignment: CDR1 ENHRY and CDR2 SYGVKD. With V trimmed by 6 bases and J by 9 bases, 9 bases remained unmatched. CDR3 in amino acids: CAIRSSGGSGEQFF. Incomplete CDR3 DNA: TGTGCCATCAGGAGCAGCGGGGGGAGTGGTGAG.

As regards this clone: The read falls 3 residues short of the CDR3 end, and the missing part is taken from the germline J gene. J is TRBJ2-7 and V is TRBV2; 12 nucleotides agree with TRBD1. The CDR3 loop spans 12 amino acids. Germline V gene data show CDR1 as SNHLY and CDR2 as FYNNEI. V lost 10 bases and J lost 5; bases outside the gene matches: 3. This chain's CDR3 is CATGTGGNEQYF. The CDR3 DNA, read in part, is TGTGCCACTGGGACAGGGGGCAACGAG.

A remark on this clone: From the germline J gene comes the end of the CDR3, since the read stops 3 residues before it. The V gene is TRBV5-1, the J gene TRBJ1-5; D is unresolved. The CDR3 covers 11 residues. The V and J ends lost 4 bases and 9 bases respectively, with 8 bases between them. In germline, CDR1 is SGHRS, CDR2 YFSETQ. The sequenced CDR3 bases are TGCGCCAGCAGCCCCCTAGGGCCC. Protein sequence: CASSPLGP. The complete CDR3 protein is CASSPLGPQHF.

To note about this clone: The CDR3 goes on 3 residues after the read ends, and that part is filled in from the germline J gene. The J gene is TRBJ2-4, the V gene TRBV19, with 8 bases aligning to TRBD1. The CDR3 is made up of 19 amino acids. The germline V gene has CDR1 LNHDA and CDR2 SQIVND (reference sequence). V lost 5 bases and J lost 0; bases outside the gene matches: 15. The covered CDR3 bases are TGTGCCAGTAGTCTTTGGACAGGGACAACCCCCCTAGCCAAAAACATT. This gives the protein CASSLWTGTTPLAKNI. The full CDR3 sequence reads CASSLWTGTTPLAKNIQYF.

Concerning this clone itself: The read terminates 3 residues before the CDR3 end, so the remaining end is supplied by the germline J gene. The rearrangement uses TRBV20-1 and TRBJ2-7, with 8 bases that match TRBD2. Losses at the gene ends were 5 bases for V and 1 base for J; bases not matched to a gene: 4. This CDR3 spans 13 amino acids. From germline, CDR1 is DFQATT and CDR2 SNEGSKA (reference sequence). CDR3 region: CSACGGRSYEQYF. Incomplete CDR3 DNA: TGCAGTGCTTGCGGGGGGAGGTCCTACGAG.

A remark on this clone: The read ends 3 residues before the CDR3 terminus; that terminus is restored from the germline J gene. The chain links TRBV19 to TRBJ2-3; a possible D gene is TRBD1 (6 bases). The germline V gene has CDR1 LNHDA and CDR2 SQIVND (reference sequence). V dropped 8 bases and J dropped 5 bases, with 11 bases sitting between them. The CDR3 has 12 residues. This CDR3 reads CASSGVGDTQYF. The DNA read from the CDR3 is TGTGCCAGTTCAGGGGTCGGAGATACG.

Concerning this clone itself: The CDR3 is cut off 3 residues early in the read; its end comes from the germline J gene. The chain is built from TRBV19 and TRBJ1-1; the match to TRBD1 covers 9 bases. The V gene end was trimmed by 6 bases and the J gene end by 0 bases; junction bases not matched to a gene: 5. Germline assignment: CDR1 LNHDA and CDR2 SQIVND (reference sequence). The CDR3 runs to 15 residues. CDR3 bases read: TGTGCCAGTAGGCCAACAGGGGGCATGAACACTGAA. It yields the protein CASRPTGGMNTE. The complete CDR3 sequence is CASRPTGGMNTEAFF.

Turning to this clone: Coverage ceases 3 residues before the CDR3 finishes, and the germline J gene fills in the end. The chain combines TRBV2 with TRBJ2-6, with 12 bases fitting TRBD1. CDR1 is SNHLY, CDR2 FYNNEI, per germline. CDR3 length: 14 residues. V lost 6 bases to trimming and J lost 11 bases; unmatched junction nucleotides: 5. The part of the CDR3 DNA that was read is TGTGCCAGCAGCCCGGGACAGGGGGCATACGTC. Encoded protein: CASSPGQGAYV. The full CDR3 reads CASSPGQGAYVLTF.

Regarding this clone: Coverage ceases 3 residues before the CDR3 finishes, and the germline J gene fills in the end. This chain uses TRBV18 with TRBJ1-2; 9 positions agree with TRBD1. The CDR3 spans 15 residues. Germline CDR1 KGHSH, CDR2 LQKENI. CDR3 DNA (partial): TGTGCCAGCTCACCAGCCAGTGGGACAGGGCAGGGC. Residues: CASSPASGTGQG. The entire CDR3 protein reads CASSPASGTGQGYTF. Variable domain in full (rest from reference TRBV18 and TRBJ1-2): NAGVMQNPRHLVRRRGQEARLRCSPMKGHSHVYWYRQLPEEGLKFMVYLQKENIIDESGMPKERFSAEFPKEGPSILRIQQVVRGDSAAYFCASSPASGTGQGYTFGSGTRLTVV.

The DNA read from the CDR3 is TGTGCCAGTAGTATTCAATATGGACAGGGGAACTATGGC. It is translated as CASSIQYGQGNYG. The full CDR3 is CASSIQYGQGNYGYTF. The J gene is TRBJ1-2, the V gene TRBV19, with 9 nucleotides matching TRBD1. The CDR3 end lies 3 residues beyond the end of the read and is filled in from the germline J gene. The V gene end was trimmed by 3 bases and the J gene end by 2 bases; junction bases not matched to a gene: 7. Per the germline V gene, CDR1 is LNHDA and CDR2 is SQIVND (reference sequence). CDR3 length: 16 amino acids.

To note about this clone: Read coverage stops 3 residues before the CDR3 terminus; the germline J gene supplies the remainder. The V call is TRBV11-3, the J call TRBJ2-1; 9 positions match TRBD2. Looked up from germline, CDR1 is SGHNT and CDR2 is YENEEA. The CDR3 length is 15 residues. J was trimmed by 7 bases and V by 1 base; bases with no gene match: 5. This chain's CDR3 is CASSLVAGGLNEQFF. The covered CDR3 bases are TGTGCCAGCAGCTTAGTGGCGGGGGGGCTAAATGAG.

As concerns this clone: The read halts 3 residues ahead of the CDR3 end, with the missing end drawn from the germline J gene. The genes are TRBV19 and TRBJ1-2; 8 bases align to TRBD1. Germline V gene data show CDR1 as LNHDA and CDR2 as SQIVND (reference sequence). Trimming took 3 bases from V and 0 from J; bases not matched to a gene: 6. The CDR3 sequence is 16 residues long. The CDR3 DNA, read in part, is TGTGCCAGTAGTATGCGGGACAGGCCCCCTAACTATGGC. Amino acid sequence: CASSMRDRPPNYG. The full-length CDR3 reads as CASSMRDRPPNYGYTF.

As regards this clone: The read stops 3 residues short of the end of the CDR3; the missing end is completed from the germline J gene. Other DNA sequences in this sample translate to the same CDR3. The chain combines TRBV18 with TRBJ1-3; 8 positions agree with TRBD1. The V gene's germline CDR1 is KGHSH and CDR2 LQKENI. Unmatched junction bases numbered 9, after V lost 0 bases and J lost 2 bases. There are 18 residues in the CDR3. The CDR3 sequence is CASSPPGQGAYAGNTIYF. The sequenced part of the CDR3 DNA is TGTGCCAGCTCACCACCGGGGCAGGGGGCATACGCTGGAAACACC.

CDR3: CATTIPRDTQYF. CDR3 bases read: TGTGCCACCACAATCCCTAGAGATACG. V gene TRBV11-2 combines with J gene TRBJ2-3; D gene ambiguous. Read sequence stops 3 residues before the CDR3 end, and the germline J gene provides the missing end. The CDR3 runs to 12 residues. The V end was cut by 10 bases, the J end by 5 bases, with 13 bases between. The germline V gene has CDR1 SGHAT and CDR2 FQNNGV.